The source of this T cell receptor (beta chain) is a study of OX40 agonist ivuxolimab in advanced cancers. Repertoires were generated with immunoSEQ multiplex PCR, while TCRdb's copy carries only in-frame clones and drops some. The sample lists some 110,000 clones, approximately 90% occurring once. This CDR3 is built from 15 residues. Per the germline V gene, CDR1 is SQVTM and CDR2 is ANQGSEA. V shed 4 bases, J shed 1 base, and the junction held 6 bases outside the gene matches. This clonotype originated in an adult with an advanced solid tumor such as melanoma, head and neck, liver or kidney cancer. V gene TRBV29-1 combines with J gene TRBJ1-5; 8 positions match TRBD1. Sequenced material: CD4+ or CD8+ T cells sorted from blood, taken in a trial of the OX40 agonist ivuxolimab. The CDR3 DNA reads as TGCAGCGTTGTTGAACAGGGGGAAAGCAATCAGCCCCAGCATTTT. Translation: CSVVEQGESNQPQHF.